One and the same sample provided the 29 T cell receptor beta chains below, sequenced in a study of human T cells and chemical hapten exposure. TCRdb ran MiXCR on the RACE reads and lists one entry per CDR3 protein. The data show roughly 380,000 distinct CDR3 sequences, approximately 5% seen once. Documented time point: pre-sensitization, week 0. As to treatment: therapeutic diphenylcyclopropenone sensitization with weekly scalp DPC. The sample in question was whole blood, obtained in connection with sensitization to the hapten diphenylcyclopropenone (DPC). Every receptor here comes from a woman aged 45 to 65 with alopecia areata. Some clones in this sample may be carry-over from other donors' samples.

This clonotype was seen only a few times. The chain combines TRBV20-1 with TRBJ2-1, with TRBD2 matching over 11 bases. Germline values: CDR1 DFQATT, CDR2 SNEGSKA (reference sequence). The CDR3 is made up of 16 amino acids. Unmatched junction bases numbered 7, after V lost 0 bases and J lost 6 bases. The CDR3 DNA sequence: TGCAGTGCTAGAGATCCCCTAGCGGGAGGCACCAATGAGCAGTTCTTC. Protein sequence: CSARDPLAGGTNEQFF.

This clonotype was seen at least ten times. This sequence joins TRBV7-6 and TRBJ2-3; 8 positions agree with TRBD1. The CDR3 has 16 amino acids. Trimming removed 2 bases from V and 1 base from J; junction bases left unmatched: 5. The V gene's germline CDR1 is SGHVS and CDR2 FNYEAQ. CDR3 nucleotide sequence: TGTGCCAGCAGCTTACCGGAGACAGGGGGCACAGATACGCAGTATTTT. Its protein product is CASSLPETGGTDTQYF.

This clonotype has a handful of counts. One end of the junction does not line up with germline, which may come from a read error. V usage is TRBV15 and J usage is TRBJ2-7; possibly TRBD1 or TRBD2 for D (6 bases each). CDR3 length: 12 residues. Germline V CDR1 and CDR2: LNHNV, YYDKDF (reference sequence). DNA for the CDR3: TGTGCCACCAGCAGAGATAGGGGGGAATTAAGGTTC. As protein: CATSRDRGELRF.

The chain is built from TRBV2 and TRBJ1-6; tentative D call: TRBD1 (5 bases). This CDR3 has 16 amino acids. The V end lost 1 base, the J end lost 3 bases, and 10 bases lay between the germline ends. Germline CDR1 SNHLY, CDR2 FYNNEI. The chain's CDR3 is CASSEDRRVYNSPLHF. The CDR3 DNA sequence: TGTGCCAGCAGTGAAGACAGGCGGGTCTATAATTCACCCCTCCACTTT.

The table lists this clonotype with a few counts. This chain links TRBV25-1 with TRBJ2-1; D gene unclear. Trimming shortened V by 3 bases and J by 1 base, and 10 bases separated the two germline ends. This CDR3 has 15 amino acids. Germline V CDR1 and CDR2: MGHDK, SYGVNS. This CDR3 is CASSEKVLSYNEQFF. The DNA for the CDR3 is TGTGCCAGCAGTGAGAAGGTCCTATCCTACAATGAGCAGTTCTTC.

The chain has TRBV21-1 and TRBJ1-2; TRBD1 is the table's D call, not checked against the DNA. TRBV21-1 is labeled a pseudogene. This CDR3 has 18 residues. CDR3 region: CASSEEGRRVRPNYGYTF. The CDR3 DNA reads TGTGCCAGCAGCGAAGAGGGACGGCGGGTACGCCCTAACTATGGCTACACCTTC.

CDR3 region: CATSGTGAYGEAFF. CDR3 bases: TGTGCCACCAGCGGGACAGGGGCTTACGGTGAAGCTTTCTTT. The chain links TRBV15 to TRBJ1-1, with 10 bases matching TRBD1. Germline lookup yields CDR1 LNHNV and CDR2 YYDKDF (reference sequence). CDR3 length: 14 amino acids. The ends lost 5 bases at V and 7 bases at J; junction bases unmatched: 7.

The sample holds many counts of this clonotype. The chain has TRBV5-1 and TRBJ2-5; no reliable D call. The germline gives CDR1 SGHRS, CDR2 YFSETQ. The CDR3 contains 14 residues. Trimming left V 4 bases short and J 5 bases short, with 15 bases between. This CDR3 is CASSPALGEETQYF. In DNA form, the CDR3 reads TGCGCCAGCAGCCCCGCCTTAGGCGAGGAGACCCAGTACTTC.

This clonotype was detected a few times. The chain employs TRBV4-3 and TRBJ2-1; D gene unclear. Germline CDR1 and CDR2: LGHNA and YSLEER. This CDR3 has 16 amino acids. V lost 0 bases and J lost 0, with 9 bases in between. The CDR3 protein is CASSQDPLPSYNEQFF. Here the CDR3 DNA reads TGCGCCAGCAGCCAAGACCCGTTGCCCTCCTACAATGAGCAGTTCTTC.

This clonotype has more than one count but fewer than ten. CDR3 coding DNA: TGTGCCAGCAGCGGGGGGGCGGAGAACACTGAAGCTTTCTTT. Its protein product is CASSGGAENTEAFF. The J gene is TRBJ1-1, the V gene TRBV9; the D gene is possibly TRBD1 (6 bases). Deletions cut 3 bases from V and 1 base from J, with 10 bases between. CDR3 length equals 14 residues. Germline V gene lookup returns CDR1 SGDLS and CDR2 YYNGEE. The variable domain in full, with the rest retrieved from reference TRBV9 and TRBJ1-1, is DSGVTQTPKHLITATGQRVTLRCSPRSGDLSVYWYQQSLDQGLQFLIQYYNGEERAKGNILERFSAQQFPDLHSELNLSSLELGDSALYFCASSGGAENTEAFFGQGTRLTVV.

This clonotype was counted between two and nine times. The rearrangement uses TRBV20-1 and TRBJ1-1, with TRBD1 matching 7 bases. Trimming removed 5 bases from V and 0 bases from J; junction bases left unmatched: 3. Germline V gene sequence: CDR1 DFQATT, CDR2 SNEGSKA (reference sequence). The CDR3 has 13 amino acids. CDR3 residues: CSAEQGMNTEAFF. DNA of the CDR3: TGCAGTGCTGAACAGGGGATGAACACTGAAGCTTTCTTT.

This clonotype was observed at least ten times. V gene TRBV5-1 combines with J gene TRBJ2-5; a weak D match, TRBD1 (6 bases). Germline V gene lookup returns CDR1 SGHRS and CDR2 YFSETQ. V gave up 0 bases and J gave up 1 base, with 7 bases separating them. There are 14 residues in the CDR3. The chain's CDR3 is CASSLGGGQETQYF. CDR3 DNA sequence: TGCGCCAGCAGCTTGGGAGGGGGCCAAGAGACCCAGTACTTC.

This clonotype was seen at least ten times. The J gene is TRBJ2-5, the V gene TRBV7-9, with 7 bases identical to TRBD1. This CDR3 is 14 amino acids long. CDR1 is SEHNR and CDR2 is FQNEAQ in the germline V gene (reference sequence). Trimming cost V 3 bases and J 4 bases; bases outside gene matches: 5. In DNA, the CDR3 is TGTGCCAGCAGCTTTGTCGACAGGGTAGAGACCCAGTACTTC. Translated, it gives CASSFVDRVETQYF.

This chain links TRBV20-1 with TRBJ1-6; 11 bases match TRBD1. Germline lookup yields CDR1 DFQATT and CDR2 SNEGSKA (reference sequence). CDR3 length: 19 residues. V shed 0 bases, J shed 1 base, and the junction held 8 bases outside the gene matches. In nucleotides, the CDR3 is TGCAGTGCTAGAGAGGGACAGGGGGGCGCATGGTCCTATAATTCACCCCTCCACTTT. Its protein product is CSAREGQGGAWSYNSPLHF.

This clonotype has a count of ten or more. Here the CDR3 reads CASSTQQGLNTEAFF. CDR3 in DNA: TGTGCCAGCAGTACCCAACAGGGCCTGAACACTGAAGCTTTCTTT. This chain connects TRBV2 to TRBJ1-1; TRBD1 might be the D (6 bases). The length of the CDR3 is 15 residues. Germline loops: CDR1 SNHLY, CDR2 FYNNEI. The V and J ends lost 5 bases and 0 bases respectively, with 13 bases between them. Full variable domain (missing parts from reference TRBV2 and TRBJ1-1): EPEVTQTPSHQVTQMGQEVILRCVPISNHLYFYWYRQILGQKVEFLVSFYNNEISEKSEIFDDQFSVERPDGSNFTLKIRSTKLEDSAMYFCASSTQQGLNTEAFFGQGTRLTVV.

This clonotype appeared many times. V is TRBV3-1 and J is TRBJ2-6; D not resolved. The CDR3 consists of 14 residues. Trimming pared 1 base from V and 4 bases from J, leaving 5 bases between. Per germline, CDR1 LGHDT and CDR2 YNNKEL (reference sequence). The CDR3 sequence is CASSQGGGANVLTF. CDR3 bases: TGTGCCAGCAGCCAAGGAGGCGGGGCCAACGTCCTGACTTTC. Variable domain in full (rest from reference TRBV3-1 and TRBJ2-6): DTAVSQTPKYLVTQMGNDKSIKCEQNLGHDTMYWYKQDSKKFLKIMFSYNNKELIINETVPNRFSPKSPDKAHLNLHINSLELGDSAVYFCASSQGGGANVLTFGAGSRLTVL.

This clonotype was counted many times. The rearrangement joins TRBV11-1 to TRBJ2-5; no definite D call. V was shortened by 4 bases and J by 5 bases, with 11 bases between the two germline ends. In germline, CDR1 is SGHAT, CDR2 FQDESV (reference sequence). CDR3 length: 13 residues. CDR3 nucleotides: TGTGCCAGCAGCTCCGCGCCGCGCGAGACCCAGTACTTC. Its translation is CASSSAPRETQYF.

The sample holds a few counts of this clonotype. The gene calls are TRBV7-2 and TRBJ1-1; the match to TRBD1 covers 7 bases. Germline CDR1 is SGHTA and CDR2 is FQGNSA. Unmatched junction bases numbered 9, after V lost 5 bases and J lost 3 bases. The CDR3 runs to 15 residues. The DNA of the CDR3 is TGTGCCAGCAGCGCAACTACAGGGGTTGACACTGAAGCTTTCTTT. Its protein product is CASSATTGVDTEAFF.

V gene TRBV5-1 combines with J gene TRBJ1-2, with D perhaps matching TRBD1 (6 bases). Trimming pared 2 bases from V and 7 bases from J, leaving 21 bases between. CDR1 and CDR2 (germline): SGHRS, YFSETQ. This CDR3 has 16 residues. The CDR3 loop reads CASSFIPRQGRSGYTF. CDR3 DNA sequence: TGCGCCAGCAGCTTTATTCCCCGGCAGGGGAGGAGTGGCTACACCTTC.

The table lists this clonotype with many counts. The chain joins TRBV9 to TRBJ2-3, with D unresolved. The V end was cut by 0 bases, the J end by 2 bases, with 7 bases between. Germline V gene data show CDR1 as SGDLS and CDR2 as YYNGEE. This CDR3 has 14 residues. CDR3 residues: CASSVGTFTDTQYF. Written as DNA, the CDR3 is TGTGCCAGCAGCGTAGGGACCTTCACAGATACGCAGTATTTT.

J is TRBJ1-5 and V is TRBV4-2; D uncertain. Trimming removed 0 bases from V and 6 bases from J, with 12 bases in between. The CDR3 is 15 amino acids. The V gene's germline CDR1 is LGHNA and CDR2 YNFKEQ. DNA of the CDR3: TGTGCCAGCAGCCAAGATCGAGGGTCGGGTCAGCCCCAGCATTTT. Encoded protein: CASSQDRGSGQPQHF.

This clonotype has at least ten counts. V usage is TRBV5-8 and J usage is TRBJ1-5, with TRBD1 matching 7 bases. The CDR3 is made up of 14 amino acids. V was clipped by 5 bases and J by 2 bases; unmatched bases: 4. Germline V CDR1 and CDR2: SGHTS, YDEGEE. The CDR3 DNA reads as TGTGCCAGCAGGGGACAGAGAGGCAATCAGCCCCAGCATTTT. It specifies CASRGQRGNQPQHF.

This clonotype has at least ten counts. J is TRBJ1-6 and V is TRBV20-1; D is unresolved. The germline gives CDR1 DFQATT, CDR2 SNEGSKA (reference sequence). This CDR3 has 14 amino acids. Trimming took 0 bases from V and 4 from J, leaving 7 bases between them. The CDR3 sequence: CSAREPGYNSPLHF. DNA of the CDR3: TGCAGTGCTAGAGAGCCAGGTTATAATTCACCCCTCCACTTT.

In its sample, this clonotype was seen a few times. CDR3 protein: CASSLSSTGNYGYTF. The CDR3 DNA follows: TGTGCCAGCAGCTTGTCGTCGACAGGGAACTATGGCTACACCTTC. This chain joins TRBV5-5 and TRBJ1-2; 7 bases agree with TRBD1. The CDR3 loop spans 15 amino acids. V was pared by 1 base and J by 2 bases, with 5 bases of the junction left unmatched. From germline, CDR1 is SGHKS and CDR2 YYEKEE (reference sequence).

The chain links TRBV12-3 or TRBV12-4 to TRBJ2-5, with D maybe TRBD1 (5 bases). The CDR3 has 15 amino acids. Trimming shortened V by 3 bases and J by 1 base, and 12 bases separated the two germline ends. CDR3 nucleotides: TGTGCCAGCAGTTTTACACAGGATCCCCAAGAGACCCAGTACTTC. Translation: CASSFTQDPQETQYF.

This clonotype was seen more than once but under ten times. The CDR3 region is CATLQVSNQPQHF. CDR3 sequence (DNA): TGTGCCACCCTCCAGGTTAGCAATCAGCCCCAGCATTTT. V and J are TRBV6-6 and TRBJ1-5; D is ambiguous. The length of the CDR3 is 13 residues. V lost 10 bases, J lost 0 bases, and 10 bases lay in between. Germline lookup yields CDR1 MNHNY and CDR2 SVGAGI (reference sequence).

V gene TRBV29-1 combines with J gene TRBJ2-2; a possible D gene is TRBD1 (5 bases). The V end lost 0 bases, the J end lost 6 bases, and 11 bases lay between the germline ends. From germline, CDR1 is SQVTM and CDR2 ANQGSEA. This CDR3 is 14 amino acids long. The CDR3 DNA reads TGCAGCGTTGAAGATAGGTTAGGGGCCGGGGAGCTGTTTTTT. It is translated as CSVEDRLGAGELFF.

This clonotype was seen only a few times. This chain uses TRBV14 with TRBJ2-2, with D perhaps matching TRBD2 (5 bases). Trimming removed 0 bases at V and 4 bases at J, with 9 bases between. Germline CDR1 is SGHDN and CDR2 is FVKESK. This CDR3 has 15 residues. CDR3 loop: CASSQDFSATGELFF. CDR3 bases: TGTGCCAGCAGCCAAGATTTTAGCGCCACCGGGGAGCTGTTTTTT.

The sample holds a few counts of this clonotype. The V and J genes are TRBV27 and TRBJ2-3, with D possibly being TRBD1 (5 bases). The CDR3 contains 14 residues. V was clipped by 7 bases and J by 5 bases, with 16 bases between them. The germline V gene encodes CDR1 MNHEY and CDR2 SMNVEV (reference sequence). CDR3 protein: CASMLQGRRDTQYF. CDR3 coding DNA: TGTGCCAGCATGTTGCAGGGCCGTCGAGATACGCAGTATTTT.